These 29 T cell receptor beta chains came from one sample sequenced in a study of identical twins. MiXCR was run by TCRdb on the 5' RACE reads, yielding one entry per CDR3 protein. The sample has roughly 290,000 distinct CDR3 sequences; about 8.3% are singletons. This sample also belongs to another study, concerning yellow fever vaccine responses in identical twins.

Sequencing was carried out using memory (CD45RO+) T cells sorted from blood. Receptors were obtained from a young woman in good health.

This clonotype was picked up many times. The chain combines TRBV3-1 with TRBJ2-7; D possibly corresponds to TRBD2 (6 bases). The CDR3 has 15 amino acids. Per the germline V gene, CDR1 is LGHDT and CDR2 is YNNKEL (reference sequence). V gave up 4 bases and J gave up 4 bases, with 17 bases separating them. The chain's CDR3 is CASSPVGAGFYEQYF. CDR3 DNA: TGTGCCAGCAGCCCCGTTGGGGCGGGATTTTACGAGCAGTACTTC.

The V gene is TRBV7-3, the J gene TRBJ2-5; possible D gene TRBD1, 6 bases. The V gene lost 1 base and the J gene lost 3 bases, with 9 bases spanning the gap. Germline V CDR1 and CDR2: SGHTA, FQGTGA. CDR3 size: 14 residues. The CDR3 protein is CASSLIGGEETQYF. The CDR3 bases are TGTGCCAGCAGCTTAATAGGGGGTGAAGAGACCCAGTACTTC.

The J gene is TRBJ1-1, the V gene TRBV12-3 or TRBV12-4; D may be TRBD1 (6 bases). The CDR3 runs to 13 residues. Trimming cost V 3 bases and J 7 bases, with 12 bases left between them. The CDR3 spells CASSLGGRDEAFF. For the CDR3, the DNA is TGTGCCAGCAGTTTGGGGGGGCGGGATGAAGCTTTCTTT.

The V call is TRBV7-8, the J call TRBJ1-6, with 9 bases aligning to TRBD1. This CDR3 has 17 amino acids. The V segment lost 1 base and the J segment 10 bases; nucleotides outside the gene matches: 11. Per germline, CDR1 SGHVS and CDR2 FQNEAQ. The CDR3 DNA reads TGTGCCAGCAGCTTAGGTCTTCGGGACAGGGTAGGATCACCCCTCCACTTT. Translated, it gives CASSLGLRDRVGSPLHF.

In its sample, this clonotype was seen a few times. V and J are TRBV12-3 or TRBV12-4 and TRBJ2-1, with 8 positions matching TRBD2. The V and J ends lost 2 bases and 4 bases, in that order; junction bases with no gene match: 7. The CDR3 has 16 residues. In DNA, the CDR3 is TGTGCCAGCAGTTTATGGTCGGGGGGGCTTTACAATGAGCAGTTCTTC. It encodes CASSLWSGGLYNEQFF.

In this sample, this clonotype turned up many times. The chain uses TRBV9 and TRBJ2-2; no clear D. Trimming stripped 1 base from V and 3 bases from J, with 10 bases between. There are 15 residues in the CDR3. The germline gives CDR1 SGDLS, CDR2 YYNGEE. The CDR3 region is CASSVTAVDTGELFF. Here the CDR3 DNA reads TGTGCCAGCAGCGTAACCGCCGTCGACACCGGGGAGCTGTTTTTT. The full variable domain, in which reference TRBV9 and TRBJ2-2 provide the parts outside the CDR3, is DSGVTQTPKHLITATGQRVTLRCSPRSGDLSVYWYQQSLDQGLQFLIQYYNGEERAKGNILERFSAQQFPDLHSELNLSSLELGDSALYFCASSVTAVDTGELFFGEGSRLTVL.

The J gene is TRBJ2-1, the V gene TRBV27; 8 bases align to TRBD2. Germline CDR1 MNHEY, CDR2 SMNVEV (reference sequence). The ends lost 6 bases at V and 4 bases at J; junction bases unmatched: 11. The CDR3 covers 16 residues. The CDR3 DNA reads as TGTGCCAGCAGACCCAAAGCGGGAGTCGGATACAATGAGCAGTTCTTC. Its protein product is CASRPKAGVGYNEQFF.

This clonotype was seen once. A junction boundary mismatches the germline segment, possibly from a read error. This chain uses TRBV27 with TRBJ2-1; 15 bases agree with TRBD2. Germline CDR1 and CDR2: MNHEY and SMNVEV (reference sequence). This CDR3 is 18 amino acids long. The CDR3 DNA reads TGTACCAGCAGTCCAGGGACTAGCGGGAGGCCCTCCTACAATGAGCAGTTCTTC. Translation: CTSSPGTSGRPSYNEQFF.

In this sample, this clonotype turned up many times. The gene calls are TRBV3-1 and TRBJ2-5; D might be TRBD2 (6 bases). Germline-derived CDR1 and CDR2 are LGHDT and YNNKEL (reference sequence). The V gene lost 5 bases and the J gene lost 1 base, with 11 bases spanning the gap. This CDR3 has 14 amino acids. For the CDR3, the DNA is TGTGCCAGCAGCACGGGACTCCTCCAAGAGACCCAGTACTTC. Its translation: CASSTGLLQETQYF.

This chain links TRBV19 with TRBJ1-5; D might be TRBD1 (6 bases). This CDR3 contains 15 residues. V lost 3 bases and J lost 5, with 14 bases in between. Germline CDR1 reads LNHDA; CDR2 reads SQIVND (reference sequence). CDR3 amino acids: CASSILFGGHQPQHF. As DNA, the CDR3 is TGTGCCAGTAGTATCCTTTTTGGGGGCCATCAGCCCCAGCATTTT.

This clonotype showed up many times. The genes are TRBV7-9 and TRBJ1-1, with a possible D match to TRBD1 (6 bases). V was trimmed by 6 bases and J by 4 bases, leaving 9 bases between them. This CDR3 spans 12 amino acids. The germline gives CDR1 SEHNR, CDR2 FQNEAQ (reference sequence). The CDR3 spells CASRRTVTEAFF. CDR3 bases: TGTGCCAGCAGACGGACAGTCACTGAAGCTTTCTTT.

A few counts support this clonotype. The rearrangement joins TRBV10-3 to TRBJ2-5, with D possibly matching TRBD1 (6 bases). Germline CDR1 reads ENHRY; CDR2 reads SYGVKD. V lost 3 bases, J lost 3 bases, and 11 bases lay in between. The CDR3 loop spans 14 amino acids. The CDR3 DNA follows: TGTGCCATCAGTGAATCACAGGGAAAAGAGACCCAGTACTTC. Its protein product is CAISESQGKETQYF.

This clonotype was observed a few times. This chain uses TRBV6-1 with TRBJ1-6; 7 bases agree with TRBD1. The CDR3 consists of 14 residues. V shed 1 base, J shed 9 bases, and the junction held 3 bases outside the gene matches. The germline V gene has CDR1 MNHNS and CDR2 SASEGT. CDR3 coding DNA: TGTGCCAGCAGTGAAGGGACAGGATTTTCACCCCTCCACTTT. It specifies CASSEGTGFSPLHF.

This rearrangement joins TRBV2 to TRBJ2-3; 7 positions agree with TRBD1. V lost 6 bases and J lost 2; bases outside the gene matches: 11. Germline values: CDR1 SNHLY, CDR2 FYNNEI. The CDR3 sequence is 16 residues long. The CDR3 loop reads CASRGAPGQYTDTQYF. In nucleotides, the CDR3 is TGTGCCAGCAGAGGCGCCCCGGGACAGTACACAGATACGCAGTATTTT.

This clonotype was observed at least ten times. The rearrangement uses TRBV3-1 and TRBJ2-7; no clear D. Looked up from germline, CDR1 is LGHDT and CDR2 is YNNKEL (reference sequence). The CDR3 spans 13 residues. The germline V and J ends were trimmed by 4 bases and 2 bases, with 9 bases remaining between them. The CDR3 nucleotides read TGTGCCAGCAGCCGGGCCTCAACCTACGAGCAGTACTTC. This translates into CASSRASTYEQYF.

A word on this clonotype: Its ends do not fully match the called genes, so a read error is possible. The chain recombines TRBV5-1 with TRBJ2-6; 11 nucleotides line up with TRBD1. The CDR3 totals 19 residues. The germline V gene encodes CDR1 SGHRS and CDR2 YFSETQ. Written as DNA, the CDR3 is TGCGCCAGCAGCTTGTCAAAAGGACAGGGGGCTTCCGGGGCCAACGTCCTGGCTTTC. It translates to CASSLSKGQGASGANVLAF.

The table lists this clonotype with many counts. The chain employs TRBV9 and TRBJ1-1; D possibly corresponds to TRBD1 (5 bases). Germline CDR1 and CDR2: SGDLS and YYNGEE. This CDR3 is built from 15 residues. The germline V and J ends were trimmed by 4 bases and 6 bases, with 19 bases remaining between them. The CDR3 DNA reads as TGTGCCAGCAGCTTAATTTCCGGGACCCCCCCTGAAGCTTTCTTT. It yields the protein CASSLISGTPPEAFF.

In its sample, this clonotype was seen many times. The chain has TRBV6-1 and TRBJ2-1; 10 positions match TRBD2. The germline gives CDR1 MNHNS, CDR2 SASEGT. This CDR3 contains 16 residues. Trimming removed 6 bases from V and 3 bases from J; junction bases left unmatched: 8. The CDR3 DNA reads as TGTGCCAGCAGACTAGCGGGACTCGTGGGCTACAATGAGCAGTTCTTC. It specifies CASRLAGLVGYNEQFF.

The rearrangement links TRBV6-1 to TRBJ1-1, with TRBD1 matching 9 bases. The CDR3 is made up of 17 amino acids. J gave up 1 base and V 5 bases, and 11 bases lay outside the gene matches. From germline, CDR1 is MNHNS and CDR2 SASEGT. The CDR3 is CASSPRDRVTENTEAFF. CDR3 nucleotide sequence: TGTGCCAGCAGTCCTAGGGACAGGGTGACAGAGAACACTGAAGCTTTCTTT.

V is TRBV20-1 and J is TRBJ2-7, with D perhaps TRBD2 (6 bases). Germline lookup yields CDR1 DFQATT and CDR2 SNEGSKA (reference sequence). The CDR3 covers 14 residues. The V gene lost 0 bases and the J gene lost 1 base, with 10 bases spanning the gap. The CDR3 is CSARDQAGSYEQYF. CDR3 coding DNA: TGCAGTGCTAGAGATCAGGCGGGATCCTACGAGCAGTACTTC.

Many counts were recorded for this clonotype. The chain carries TRBV7-9 and TRBJ2-1; 7 nucleotides match TRBD1. The CDR3 runs 15 residues. The J segment lost 2 bases and the V segment lost 2 bases, leaving 3 bases of the junction unmatched. Per the germline V gene, CDR1 is SEHNR and CDR2 is FQNEAQ (reference sequence). The CDR3: CASSLRQGAYNEQFF. CDR3 bases: TGTGCCAGCAGCTTACGGCAGGGGGCCTACAATGAGCAGTTCTTC.

This clonotype appeared a few times. CDR3 in DNA: TGCGCCAGCAGCTTCGACTTGGAAGATACGCAGTATTTT. This encodes CASSFDLEDTQYF. V usage is TRBV5-1 and J usage is TRBJ2-3; D remains ambiguous. CDR1 and CDR2 (germline): SGHRS, YFSETQ. Trimming took 2 bases from V and 5 from J, leaving 9 bases between them. The CDR3 has 13 amino acids. Filled out from reference TRBV5-1 and TRBJ2-3, the complete variable domain reads KAGVTQTPRYLIKTRGQQVTLSCSPISGHRSVSWYQQTPGQGLQFLFEYFSETQRNKGNFPGRFSGRQFSNSRSEMNVSTLELGDSALYLCASSFDLEDTQYFGPGTRLTVL.

This clonotype was detected ten times or more. V usage is TRBV7-9 and J usage is TRBJ2-5; a possible D gene is TRBD1 (5 bases). Trimming stripped 5 bases from V and 2 bases from J, with 18 bases between. The CDR3 has 16 residues. CDR1 and CDR2 from the germline V gene are SEHNR and FQNEAQ (reference sequence). Here the CDR3 reads CASSRPLGQEQETQYF. The CDR3 bases are TGTGCCAGCAGCCGTCCGTTGGGGCAAGAACAAGAGACCCAGTACTTC. Complete variable domain (other parts from reference TRBV7-9 and TRBJ2-5): DTGVSQNPRHKITKRGQNVTFRCDPISEHNRLYWYRQTLGQGPEFLTYFQNEAQLEKSRLLSDRFSAERPKGSFSTLEIQRTEQGDSAMYLCASSRPLGQEQETQYFGPGTRLLVL.

The chain employs TRBV2 and TRBJ2-7; TRBD1 or TRBD2 may be the D gene (5 bases each). The length of the CDR3 is 16 residues. Trimming took off 0 bases at V and 9 bases at J, with 21 bases between the two ends. Germline V gene data show CDR1 as SNHLY and CDR2 as FYNNEI. The CDR3 DNA reads as TGTGCCAGCAGTGAAGCGCTTCGGGACCGAAGTGTAGGGCAGTACTTC. Residues: CASSEALRDRSVGQYF.

This clonotype occurred a few times. The V call is TRBV20-1, the J call TRBJ2-5, with TRBD2 matching over 7 bases. J lost 0 bases, V lost 3 bases, and 1 base had no gene match. The CDR3 length is 13 residues. The V gene's germline CDR1 is DFQATT and CDR2 SNEGSKA (reference sequence). The CDR3 sequence is CSASGLDQETQYF. As DNA, the CDR3 is TGCAGTGCTAGCGGACTAGACCAAGAGACCCAGTACTTC.

The chain recombines TRBV28 with TRBJ1-1; D gene unclear. The V gene's germline CDR1 is MDHEN and CDR2 SYDVKM. The CDR3 is 15 amino acids. The ends were cut back, 6 bases at V and 6 bases at J, with 20 bases in the middle. In nucleotides, the CDR3 is TGTGCCAGCAGGGAATCGATGGGCCAAGGAGCTGAAGCTTTCTTT. Protein: CASRESMGQGAEAFF.

There are a few counts of this clonotype. The rearrangement links TRBV6-5 to TRBJ2-3; weak D call: TRBD1 (6 bases). Trimming pared 4 bases from V and 0 bases from J, leaving 8 bases between. The germline CDR1 and CDR2 sequences are MNHEY and SVGAGI. The CDR3 runs 14 residues. The CDR3 reads CASSSGHSTDTQYF. Written as DNA, the CDR3 is TGTGCCAGCAGTTCGGGACACAGCACAGATACGCAGTATTTT.

This clonotype was counted a few times. V gene TRBV27 combines with J gene TRBJ1-1; D remains ambiguous. The CDR3 covers 13 residues. V lost 6 bases to trimming and J lost 2 bases, with 10 bases between them. CDR1 is MNHEY and CDR2 is SMNVEV in the germline V gene (reference sequence). DNA for the CDR3: TGTGCCAGCAGCCCAGGTTTCAACACTGAAGCTTTCTTT. This gives the protein CASSPGFNTEAFF.

This clonotype was counted ten times or more. This chain links TRBV6-6 with TRBJ1-4; D might be TRBD1 (5 bases). The germline V gene encodes CDR1 MNHNY and CDR2 SVGAGI (reference sequence). V dropped 4 bases and J dropped 7 bases, with 10 bases sitting between them. The CDR3 sequence is 13 residues long. CDR3 DNA: TGTGCCAGCAGTTCGGGGGGTCCTGAAAAACTGTTTTTT. This translates into CASSSGGPEKLFF.